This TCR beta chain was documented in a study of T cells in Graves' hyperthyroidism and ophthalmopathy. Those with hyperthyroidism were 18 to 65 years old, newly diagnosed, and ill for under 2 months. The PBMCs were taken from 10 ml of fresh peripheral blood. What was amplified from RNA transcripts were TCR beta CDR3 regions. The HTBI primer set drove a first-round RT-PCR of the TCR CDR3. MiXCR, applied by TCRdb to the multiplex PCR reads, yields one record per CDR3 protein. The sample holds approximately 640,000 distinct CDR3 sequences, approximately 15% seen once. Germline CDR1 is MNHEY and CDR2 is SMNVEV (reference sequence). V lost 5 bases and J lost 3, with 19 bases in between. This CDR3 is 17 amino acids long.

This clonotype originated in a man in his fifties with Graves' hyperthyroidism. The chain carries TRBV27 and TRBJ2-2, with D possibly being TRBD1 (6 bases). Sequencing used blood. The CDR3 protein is CASSLGDTMFHTGELFF. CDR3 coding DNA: TGTGCCAGCAGTCTAGGGGACACCATGTTTCACACCGGGGAGCTGTTTTTT.